This T cell receptor (beta chain) was identified in a study of T cells in Graves' hyperthyroidism and ophthalmopathy. Using RNA transcripts as the source, TCR beta CDR3 regions were amplified. Primed by the HTBI set, a first-round RT-PCR was run on the TCR CDR3. TCRdb re-derived calls from the multiplex PCR reads in MiXCR, one entry per CDR3 protein. The sample includes 550,000 to 600,000 distinct CDR3 sequences, 16% of them seen just once. Germline values: CDR1 MNHEY, CDR2 SVGEGT. V was clipped by 5 bases and J by 0 bases; unmatched bases: 5. The CDR3 is 16 amino acids. This clonotype occurred many times.

The rearrangement joins TRBV6-2 or TRBV6-3 to TRBJ2-1, with TRBD1 identical over 9 bases. The sample taken for sequencing was blood. This receptor was taken from a woman between 18 and 29 years old with Graves' hyperthyroidism. The CDR3 region is CASSPSDRGSYNEQFF. The CDR3 DNA reads as TGTGCCAGCAGTCCCTCGGACAGGGGCTCCTACAATGAGCAGTTCTTC.